The 9 T cell receptor beta chains presented below share a single source sample, sequenced in a study of T cells after posttransplantation cyclophosphamide. Busulfan-fludarabine conditioning, marrow transplant, and cyclophosphamide on days +3 and +4 were administered. Generated by immunoSEQ multiplex PCR, the TCRdb table keeps only in-frame clones and is missing some. The sample holds about 5,000 clones, approximately 71% seen once. The sample consisted of PBMCs, taken after allogeneic stem cell transplant with posttransplant cyclophosphamide. The origin of the receptors is a male patient aged 60-70 years who received an allogeneic stem cell transplant from an unrelated donor, was CMV-positive, and had no GVHD. Certain T cells may be donor cells from the graft.

The chain couples TRBV5-1 to TRBJ2-3; a possible D gene is TRBD2 (6 bases). Trimming cost V 3 bases and J 0 bases, with 8 bases left between them. The CDR3 consists of 14 residues. Germline V gene lookup returns CDR1 SGHRS and CDR2 YFSETQ. The CDR3 coding sequence is TGCGCCAGCAGCTCCGCGGGGAGCACAGATACGCAGTATTTT. Translated, it gives CASSSAGSTDTQYF.

This chain connects TRBV6-1 to TRBJ1-3; D unresolved. Germline V gene data show CDR1 as MNHNS and CDR2 as SASEGT. The CDR3 runs to 15 residues. The V end lost 6 bases, the J end lost 0 bases, and 12 bases lay between the germline ends. CDR3 residues: CASRFAEDSGNTIYF. The CDR3 coding sequence is TGTGCCAGCAGGTTCGCGGAAGACTCTGGAAACACCATATATTTT.

This clone has a handful of counts. The J gene is TRBJ1-1, the V gene TRBV6-1, with 9 nucleotides matching TRBD1. The V gene end was trimmed by 5 bases and the J gene end by 4 bases; junction bases not matched to a gene: 8. Germline V CDR1 and CDR2: MNHNS, SASEGT. The CDR3 covers 15 residues. CDR3 nucleotides: TGTGCCAGCAGTTCGATTGACAGGGGGGTCACTGAAGCTTTCTTT. It yields the protein CASSSIDRGVTEAFF.

The rearrangement links TRBV11-2 to TRBJ2-5; 9 bases are a match to TRBD2. This CDR3 contains 16 residues. Germline V gene lookup returns CDR1 SGHAT and CDR2 FQNNGV. Trimming removed 1 base from V and 1 base from J; junction bases left unmatched: 4. CDR3 bases: TGTGCCAGCAGCTTAGGACTAGCGGCCTCCCAAGAGACCCAGTACTTC. Residues: CASSLGLAASQETQYF.

This sequence joins TRBV7-9 and TRBJ2-5; D unclear. Germline-derived CDR1 and CDR2 are SEHNR and FQNEAQ (reference sequence). V lost 5 bases and J lost 1, with 20 bases in between. CDR3 size: 17 residues. The CDR3 spells CASSQTTYYRAQETQYF. The CDR3 DNA is TGTGCCAGCAGCCAAACGACGTACTACCGTGCCCAAGAGACCCAGTACTTC. Combining the CDR3 with reference TRBV7-9 and TRBJ2-5 gives the whole variable domain DTGVSQNPRHKITKRGQNVTFRCDPISEHNRLYWYRQTLGQGPEFLTYFQNEAQLEKSRLLSDRFSAERPKGSFSTLEIQRTEQGDSAMYLCASSQTTYYRAQETQYFGPGTRLLVL.

This chain connects TRBV4-3 to TRBJ2-2, with TRBD1 matching 8 bases. CDR1 LGHNA and CDR2 YSLEER come from the germline V gene. The CDR3 consists of 17 residues. J was trimmed by 6 bases and V by 3 bases; bases with no gene match: 12. CDR3 in amino acids: CASSHGAGGGRAGELFF. DNA for the CDR3: TGCGCCAGCAGCCATGGTGCAGGGGGCGGTAGAGCCGGGGAGCTGTTTTTT.

The J gene is TRBJ2-7, the V gene TRBV11-2; TRBD1 matches at 7 bases. The CDR3 runs 15 residues. The germline CDR1 and CDR2 sequences are SGHAT and FQNNGV. With 0 bases clipped from V and 4 bases from J, the junction kept 6 bases outside the gene matches. CDR3 bases: TGTGCCAGCAGCTTAGATCATGGGACAGTTTACGAGCAGTACTTC. Translated: CASSLDHGTVYEQYF.

This chain links TRBV15 with TRBJ2-1, with 9 bases that match TRBD2. Germline V gives CDR1 LNHNV, CDR2 YYDKDF (reference sequence). The CDR3 has 15 amino acids. Losses at the gene ends were 0 bases for V and 6 bases for J; bases not matched to a gene: 3. The CDR3 nucleotides read TGTGCCACCAGCAGAGAGGCTAGCGGGGTCAATGAGCAGTTCTTC. Encoded protein: CATSREASGVNEQFF.

The count of this clone is one. J is TRBJ2-6 and V is TRBV6-5, with D maybe TRBD1 (6 bases). V lost 5 bases and J lost 2, with 10 bases in between. There are 15 residues in the CDR3. Germline V gene lookup returns CDR1 MNHEY and CDR2 SVGAGI. Written as DNA, the CDR3 is TGTGCCAGCAGTGCAGGGGCCGCTGGGGCCAACGTCCTGACTTTC. Translating gives CASSAGAAGANVLTF.